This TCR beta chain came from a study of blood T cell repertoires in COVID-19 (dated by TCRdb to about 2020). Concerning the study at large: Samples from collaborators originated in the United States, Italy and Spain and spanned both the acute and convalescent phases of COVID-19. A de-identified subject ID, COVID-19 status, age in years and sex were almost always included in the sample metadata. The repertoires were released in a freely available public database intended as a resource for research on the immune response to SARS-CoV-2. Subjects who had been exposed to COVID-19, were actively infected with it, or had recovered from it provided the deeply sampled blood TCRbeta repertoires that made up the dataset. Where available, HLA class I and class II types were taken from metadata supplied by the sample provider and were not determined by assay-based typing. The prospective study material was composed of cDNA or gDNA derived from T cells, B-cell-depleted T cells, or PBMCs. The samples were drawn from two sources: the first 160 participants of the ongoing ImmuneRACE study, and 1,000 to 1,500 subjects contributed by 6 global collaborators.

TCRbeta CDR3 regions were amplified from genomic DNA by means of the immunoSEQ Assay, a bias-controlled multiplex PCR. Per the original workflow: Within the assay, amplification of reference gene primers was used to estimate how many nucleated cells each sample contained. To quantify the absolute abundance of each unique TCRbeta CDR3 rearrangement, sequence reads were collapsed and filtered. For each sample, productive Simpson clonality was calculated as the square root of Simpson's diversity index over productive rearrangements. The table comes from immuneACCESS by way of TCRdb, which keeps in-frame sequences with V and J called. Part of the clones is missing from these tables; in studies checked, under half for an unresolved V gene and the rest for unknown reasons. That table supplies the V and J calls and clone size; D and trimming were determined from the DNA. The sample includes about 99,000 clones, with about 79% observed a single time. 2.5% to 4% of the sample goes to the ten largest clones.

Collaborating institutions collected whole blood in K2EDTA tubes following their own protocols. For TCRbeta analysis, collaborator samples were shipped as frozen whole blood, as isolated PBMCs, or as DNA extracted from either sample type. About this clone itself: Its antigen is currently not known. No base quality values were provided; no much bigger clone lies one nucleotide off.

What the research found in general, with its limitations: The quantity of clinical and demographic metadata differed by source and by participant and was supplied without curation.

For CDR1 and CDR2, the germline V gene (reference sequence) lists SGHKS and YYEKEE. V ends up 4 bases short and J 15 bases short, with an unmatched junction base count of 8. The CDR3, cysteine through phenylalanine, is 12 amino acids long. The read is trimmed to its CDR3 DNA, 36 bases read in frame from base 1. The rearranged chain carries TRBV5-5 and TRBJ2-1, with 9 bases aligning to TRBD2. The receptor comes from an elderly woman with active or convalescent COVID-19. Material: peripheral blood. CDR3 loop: CASSPGTSFLFF. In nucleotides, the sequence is TGTGCCAGCAGCCCGGGGACTAGCTTTCTGTTCTTC.